This TCR beta chain was captured by sequencing in a study of OX40 agonist ivuxolimab in advanced cancers. Study at large: Partial responses were recorded for three patients, including one with hepatocellular carcinoma and two with cutaneous melanoma.

Data came from immunoSEQ multiplex PCR; TCRdb stores just in-frame clones and leaves some out. Of about 35,000 clones listed, roughly 89% were seen once; the top ten hold 1.5% to 2%. The sampling schedule covered blood at baseline, cycle 4 day 1, and cycle 7 day 1. CDR3 length: 15 amino acids. The junction had 6 bases not matched to a gene; V was cut back by 6 bases and J by 5 bases. Per the germline V gene, CDR1 is MNHNY and CDR2 is SVGAGI (reference sequence). The sample was CD4+ or CD8+ T cells sorted from blood, taken in a trial of the OX40 agonist ivuxolimab. This clonotype was obtained from an adult with an advanced solid tumor such as melanoma, head and neck, liver or kidney cancer. The rearrangement joins TRBV6-6 to TRBJ2-2; 10 positions match TRBD2. The CDR3 region has the DNA TGTGCCAGCAGACAAAGCGGGGGGGAAACCGGGGAGCTGTTTTTT. This codes for CASRQSGGETGELFF.